This TCR beta chain was retrieved from a study of T cell repertoires in cytomegalovirus infection. As for the study in general: Recently identified HLA-C-restricted CMV epitopes were among the peptides used. Public TCR beta signatures provided an indication of both CMV infection and a matching HLA type.

In TCRdb, the reads were re-called with MiXCR into one record per CDR3 protein. Among about 770,000 distinct CDR3 sequences listed, roughly 29% were seen once. Notes on this clonotype: No antigen is known for it. Possible read error: a much larger clone is one base away.

The study's findings and limits: Carriage of CMV together with the relevant HLA was identifiable through cumulative public TCR beta family frequency. Within the response measured ex vivo, HLA-C-restricted CMV-specific TCR beta clonotypes were dominant.

The CDR3 covers 15 residues. The chain has TRBV7-1 and TRBJ2-6; D may be TRBD1 (5 bases). TRBV7-1 is identified as an open reading frame with a role that is uncertain. The sequence was obtained from a human donor in good health (CMV status not recorded). Some clones in this sample may be carry-over from other donors' samples. The sample in question was cultured CD8+ T cells from PBMCs, obtained from culture after CMV antigen stimulation. This CDR3 reads CAGRVYPSGANVLTF. Here the CDR3 DNA reads TGTGCCGGCAGGGTCTATCCCTCTGGGGCCAACGTCCTGACTTTC.